The rows below give T cell receptor beta chains drawn from one sample of a study of blood T cell repertoires in COVID-19. Assay: immunoSEQ multiplex PCR; the TCRdb copy retains only in-frame clones and omits some. The repertoire has about 250,000 clones, 88% of them found once; the top ten carry 0.95% to 1%. Sequenced input: peripheral blood. The receptors shown here come from a woman in her 40s who had recovered from COVID-19. Each CDR3 is given with its conserved first and last residue. A D gene is named only where the DNA matches it firmly.

d_call	v_call	j_call	cdr3_aa	cdr3_nt
NA	TRBV7-3	TRBJ2-5	CASSLRGPVAAQETQYF	TGTGCCAGCAGCCTCAGGGGCCCGGTGGCGGCCCAAGAGACCCAGTACTTC
TRBD1	TRBV2	TRBJ2-2	CASSGVHTGGTGELFF	TGTGCCAGCAGTGGGGTCCATACAGGGGGCACCGGGGAGCTGTTTTTT
NA	TRBV9	TRBJ1-1	CASSVGGTRGHTEAFF	TGTGCCAGCAGCGTAGGGGGAACCCGAGGGCACACTGAAGCTTTCTTT
NA	TRBV30	TRBJ2-7	CAWSVGWGSPYEQYF	TGTGCCTGGAGTGTGGGGTGGGGCAGCCCCTACGAGCAGTACTTC
TRBD2	TRBV29-1	TRBJ2-2	CSVIPETSGNTGELFF	TGCAGCGTCATTCCCGAGACTAGCGGAAACACCGGGGAGCTGTTTTTT
TRBD1	TRBV2	TRBJ1-2	CASRGVTRGLTYGYTF	TGTGCCAGCAGGGGAGTTACCAGGGGGCTGACCTATGGCTACACCTTC
NA	TRBV6-5	TRBJ2-1	CASNREWANEQFF	TGTGCCAGCAACCGGGAGTGGGCCAATGAGCAGTTCTTC
NA	TRBV18	TRBJ2-3	CASSRGVPWGTRSTDTQYF	TGTGCCAGCTCACGGGGGGTCCCGTGGGGGACGCGTAGCACAGATACGCAGTATTTT
NA	TRBV6-6	TRBJ2-3	CASSPSTDTQYF	TGTGCCAGCAGTCCGAGCACAGATACGCAGTATTTT
NA	TRBV10-3	TRBJ2-5	CAISESKGRRAGYQETQYF	TGTGCCATCAGTGAGTCGAAAGGTCGGCGTGCGGGGTACCAAGAGACCCAGTACTTC
TRBD1	TRBV11-2	TRBJ1-2	CASSHRGHGYTF	TGTGCCAGCAGCCACAGGGGGCATGGCTACACCTTC
NA	TRBV6-6	TRBJ1-1	CASHFRGRVTEAFF	TGTGCCAGCCACTTTAGAGGGAGGGTCACTGAAGCTTTCTTT
TRBD1	TRBV30	TRBJ1-5	CAWSVQGGNQPQHF	TGTGCCTGGAGTGTCCAGGGGGGCAATCAGCCCCAGCATTTT